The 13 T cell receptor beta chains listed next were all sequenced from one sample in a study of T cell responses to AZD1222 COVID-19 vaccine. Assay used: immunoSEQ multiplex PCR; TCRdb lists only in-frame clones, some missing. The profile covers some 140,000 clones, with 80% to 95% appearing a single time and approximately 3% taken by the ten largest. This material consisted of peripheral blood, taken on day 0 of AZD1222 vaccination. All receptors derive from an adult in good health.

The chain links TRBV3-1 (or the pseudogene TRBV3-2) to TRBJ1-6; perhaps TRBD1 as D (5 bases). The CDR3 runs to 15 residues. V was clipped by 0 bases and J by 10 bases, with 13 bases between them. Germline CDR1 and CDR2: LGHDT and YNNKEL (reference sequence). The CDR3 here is CASSQEWGPSSPLHF. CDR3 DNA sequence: TGTGCCAGCAGCCAAGAGTGGGGCCCTTCCTCACCCCTCCACTTT.

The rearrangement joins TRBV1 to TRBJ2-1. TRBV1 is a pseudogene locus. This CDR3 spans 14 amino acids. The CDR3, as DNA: TGCACCAGCAGCCAAGATAAGGCTTACAATGAGCAGTTCTTC. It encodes CTSSQDKAYNEQFF.

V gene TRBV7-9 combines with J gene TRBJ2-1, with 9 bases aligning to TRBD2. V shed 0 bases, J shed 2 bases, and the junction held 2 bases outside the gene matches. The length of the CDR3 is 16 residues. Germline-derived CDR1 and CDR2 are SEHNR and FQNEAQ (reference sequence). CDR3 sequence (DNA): TGTGCCAGCAGCTTAGCGCTAGCGGGAACCTACAATGAGCAGTTCTTC. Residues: CASSLALAGTYNEQFF. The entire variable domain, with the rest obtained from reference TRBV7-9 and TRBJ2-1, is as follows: DTGVSQNPRHKITKRGQNVTFRCDPISEHNRLYWYRQTLGQGPEFLTYFQNEAQLEKSRLLSDRFSAERPKGSFSTLEIQRTEQGDSAMYLCASSLALAGTYNEQFFGPGTRLTVL.

The CDR3 nucleotides are TGTGCCAGCTCACCGCCGGGACAGGGGACAGATACGCAGTATTTT. Encoded protein: CASSPPGQGTDTQYF. This chain joins TRBV18 and TRBJ2-3; 10 nucleotides align to TRBD1. Germline V gene lookup returns CDR1 KGHSH and CDR2 LQKENI. This CDR3 is built from 15 residues. V was pared by 3 bases and J by 3 bases, with 3 bases of the junction left unmatched.

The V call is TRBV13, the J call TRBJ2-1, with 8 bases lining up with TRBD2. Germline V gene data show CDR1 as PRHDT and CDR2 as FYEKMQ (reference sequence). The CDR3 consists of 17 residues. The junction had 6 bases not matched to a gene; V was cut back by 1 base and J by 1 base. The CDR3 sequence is CASSLVPASGSYNEQFF. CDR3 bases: TGTGCCAGCAGCTTAGTTCCGGCTAGCGGGTCCTACAATGAGCAGTTCTTC.

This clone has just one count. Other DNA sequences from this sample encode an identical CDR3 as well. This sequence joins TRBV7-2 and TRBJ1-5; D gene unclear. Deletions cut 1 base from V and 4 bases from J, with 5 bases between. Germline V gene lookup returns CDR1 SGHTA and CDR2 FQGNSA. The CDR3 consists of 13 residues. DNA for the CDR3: TGTGCCAGCAGCTTAGGACGGAATCAGCCCCAGCATTTT. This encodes CASSLGRNQPQHF. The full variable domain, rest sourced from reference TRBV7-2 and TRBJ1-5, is GAGVSQSPSNKVTEKGKDVELRCDPISGHTALYWYRQSLGQGLEFLIYFQGNSAPDKSGLPSDRFSAERTGGSVSTLTIQRTQQEDSAVYLCASSLGRNQPQHFGDGTRLSIL.

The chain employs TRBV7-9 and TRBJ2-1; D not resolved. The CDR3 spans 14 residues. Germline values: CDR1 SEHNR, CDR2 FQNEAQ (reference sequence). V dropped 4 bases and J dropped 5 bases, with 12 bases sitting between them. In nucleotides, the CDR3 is TGTGCCAGCAGCTCCACCGGGCCTCACAATGAGCAGTTCTTC. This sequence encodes CASSSTGPHNEQFF. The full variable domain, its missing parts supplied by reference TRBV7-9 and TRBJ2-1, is DTGVSQNPRHKITKRGQNVTFRCDPISEHNRLYWYRQTLGQGPEFLTYFQNEAQLEKSRLLSDRFSAERPKGSFSTLEIQRTEQGDSAMYLCASSSTGPHNEQFFGPGTRLTVL.

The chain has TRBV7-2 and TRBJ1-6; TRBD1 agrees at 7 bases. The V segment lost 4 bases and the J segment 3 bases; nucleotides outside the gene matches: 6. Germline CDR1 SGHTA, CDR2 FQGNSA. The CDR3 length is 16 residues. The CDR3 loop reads CASSSSGGIYNSPLHF. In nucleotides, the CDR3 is TGTGCCAGCAGCTCATCAGGGGGGATCTATAATTCACCCCTCCACTTT.

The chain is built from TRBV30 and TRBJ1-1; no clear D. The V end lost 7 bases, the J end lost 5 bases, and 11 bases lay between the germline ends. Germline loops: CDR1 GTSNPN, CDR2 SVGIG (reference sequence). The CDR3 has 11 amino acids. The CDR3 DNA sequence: TGTGCCTCACATCGAGGAACTGAAGCTTTCTTT. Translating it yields CASHRGTEAFF.

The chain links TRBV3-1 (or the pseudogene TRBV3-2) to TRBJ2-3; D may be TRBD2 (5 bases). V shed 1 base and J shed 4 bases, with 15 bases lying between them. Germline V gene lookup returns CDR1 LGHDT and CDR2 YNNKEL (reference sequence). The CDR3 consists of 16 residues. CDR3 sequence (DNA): TGTGCCAGCAGCCAAGTCGGTAAGGGAGCACCAGATACGCAGTATTTT. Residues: CASSQVGKGAPDTQYF.

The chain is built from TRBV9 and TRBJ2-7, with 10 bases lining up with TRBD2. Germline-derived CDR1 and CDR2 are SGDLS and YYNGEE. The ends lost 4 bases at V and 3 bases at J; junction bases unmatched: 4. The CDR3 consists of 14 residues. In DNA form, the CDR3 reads TGTGCCAGCAGCCCCACTAGCGGGGACTACGAGCAGTACTTC. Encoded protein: CASSPTSGDYEQYF.

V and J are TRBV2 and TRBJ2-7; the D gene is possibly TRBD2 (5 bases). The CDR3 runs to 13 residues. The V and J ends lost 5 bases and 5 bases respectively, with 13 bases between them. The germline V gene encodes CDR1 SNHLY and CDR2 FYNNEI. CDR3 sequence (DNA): TGTGCCAGCAGTCCTAGCATCAGTAACGAGCAGTACTTC. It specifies CASSPSISNEQYF.

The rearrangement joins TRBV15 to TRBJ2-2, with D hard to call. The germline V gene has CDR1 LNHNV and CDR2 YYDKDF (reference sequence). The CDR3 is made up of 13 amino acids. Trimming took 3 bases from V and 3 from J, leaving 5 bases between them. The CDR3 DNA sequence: TGTGCCACCAGCAGCTCAGACACCGGGGAGCTGTTTTTT. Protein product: CATSSSDTGELFF.